Listed below are T cell receptor beta chains from one sample, sequenced in a study of shared clonotypes between healthy human individuals. Method: immunoSEQ multiplex PCR; TCRdb's copy keeps in-frame clones and lacks some. The sample yields 2 million to 2.5 million clones, 85% to 95% seen once. The specimen sequenced was naive CD4+ T cells from PBMCs. Source of these receptors: a man in his late teens or twenties in good health. Some clones in this sample may be carry-over from other donors' samples. The CDR3 runs from the conserved cysteine through the conserved F or W. D genes are given only for firm matches. Not every row has a clone size; where given, it reads once, few, many or a size class.

>.|TRBJ1-2|.|TRBV7-9
TGTGCCAGCAGCTTAGTTGGGGATGGCTACACCTTC
CASSLVGDGYTF
>.|TRBJ1-2|.|TRBV5-5
TGTGCCAGCACCGGGAACTATGGCTACACCTTC
CASTGNYGYTF
>.|TRBJ2-5|.|TRBV7-9
TGTGCCAGCAGCCCCAGGACAGAGACCCAGTACTTC
CASSPRTETQYF
>.|TRBJ1-1|.|TRBV5-1
TGCGCCAGCAGCGCCCAGGGAGGGTACTCTGAAGCTTTCTTT
CASSAQGGYSEAFF
>once|TRBJ2-2|TRBD2|TRBV9
TGTGCCAGCAGCAAGTTTAGCGGGAGCGGGGAGCTGTTTTTT
CASSKFSGSGELFF
>.|TRBJ2-1|TRBD1|TRBV28
TGTGCCAGCAGTATCGGACAGGGATGGTACGGTGAGCAGTTCTTC
CASSIGQGWYGEQFF
>.|TRBJ2-3|TRBD2|TRBV5-1
TGCGCCAGCAGCAGCGGGACTAGCGGGAGGGCAGATACGCAGTATTTT
CASSSGTSGRADTQYF
>.|TRBJ2-6|.|TRBV5-4
TGTGCCAGCAGCTCACCGTGGGGTTCCCTCAGCTCTGGGGCCAACGTCCTGACTTTC
CASSSPWGSLSSGANVLTF
>.|TRBJ2-2|.|TRBV5-1
TGCGCCAGCAGCTTGGGTGAGGCTGGGGAGCTGTTTTTT
CASSLGEAGELFF
>.|TRBJ1-4|.|TRBV4-2
TGTGCCAGCAGCCAAGGCGGGTCCGCTAATGAAAAACTGTTTTTT
CASSQGGSANEKLFF
>.|TRBJ2-5|.|TRBV29-1
TGCAGCGTAGTAACAGGGCAAGAGACCCAGTACTTC
CSVVTGQETQYF
>.|TRBJ2-5|.|TRBV15
TGTGCCACCAGCAGACTGGGGGGTCAAGAGACCCAGTACTTC
CATSRLGGQETQYF
>.|TRBJ2-2|.|TRBV5-5
TGTGCCAGCAGCTTGGTCATGGGGGCCGCGAACACCGGGGAGCTGTTTTTT
CASSLVMGAANTGELFF
>once|TRBJ1-2|TRBD1|TRBV5-1
TGCGCCAGCAGCTTAGGACAGGGGGCGAACTATGGCTACACCTTC
CASSLGQGANYGYTF
>.|TRBJ2-7|.|TRBV14
TGTGCCAGCAGCCAAGTCTTAGGGGTCCCCTACGAGCAGTACTTC
CASSQVLGVPYEQYF
>once|TRBJ2-1|.|TRBV19
TGTGCCAGTAGAGGCATCCCGGACAATGAGCAGTTCTTC
CASRGIPDNEQFF
>.|TRBJ1-1|.|TRBV7-8
TGTGCCAGCAGCTTGTCCGTGGGGGTGGACACTGAAGCTTTCTTT
CASSLSVGVDTEAFF
>once|TRBJ1-4|.|TRBV5-1
TGCGCCAGCAGCTTGGTGGGGGGTGAGAATGAAAAACTGTTTTTT
CASSLVGGENEKLFF